This T cell receptor (beta chain) was recorded in a study of blood T cells in healthy people across ages. Together with a sample-barcoded 5' primer, a J-beta primer mix was included in a second PCR lasting roughly 6 to 12 cycles. From the 5' RACE reads, TCRdb called clonotypes with MiXCR, one entry per CDR3 protein. The table lists 730,000 or so distinct CDR3 sequences, roughly two fifths of them singletons, with around 30% in the top ten. On this clonotype: Its antigen is not known.

Findings and caveats of the study: The fall in TCR beta diversity per million T cells was roughly linear with age.

Healthy Caucasians from Russia aged roughly 6 to 95 served as donors. Trimming shortened V by 10 bases and J by 5 bases, and 21 bases separated the two germline ends. The CDR3 extends over 15 amino acids. Germline lookup yields CDR1 SGHTA and CDR2 FQGNSA. This chain connects TRBV7-2 to TRBJ1-5; TRBD1 is a possible D gene (5 bases). Sequencing used blood. This TCR derives from a man older than 75 in good health. The chain's CDR3 is CATTMGVGAYQPQHF. CDR3 in DNA: TGTGCCACTACGATGGGGGTTGGGGCCTATCAGCCCCAGCATTTT.